Shown below are 26 T cell receptor beta chains from a single sample sequenced in a study of cytomegalovirus exposure and HLA in healthy donors. This PCR relied on a set of 60 Vbeta primers and 13 Jbeta primers. Sequencing used immunoSEQ multiplex PCR; TCRdb keeps in-frame clones, though not all of them. The top ten hold 0.9% to 1.5% of the sample, which has more than 85,000 clones, approximately 80% seen once. Material for sequencing was PBMCs. Every receptor here comes from a woman between 18 and 29 years old in good health and CMV-seronegative.

The chain recombines TRBV27 with TRBJ2-7; a weak D match, TRBD2 (5 bases). The germline V and J ends were trimmed by 5 bases and 0 bases, with 17 bases remaining between them. This CDR3 has 16 residues. Germline loops: CDR1 MNHEY, CDR2 SMNVEV (reference sequence). The CDR3 here is CASSPRSGSRSYEQYF. CDR3 in DNA: TGTGCCAGCAGTCCCCGGTCGGGGTCCCGCTCCTACGAGCAGTACTTC.

The chain is built from TRBV28 and TRBJ1-4; D is undetermined. Germline V CDR1 and CDR2: MDHEN, SYDVKM. The ends were cut back, 6 bases at V and 4 bases at J, with 15 bases in the middle. CDR3 length: 15 residues. CDR3 bases: TGTGCCAGCAGCAAACCTAGAACCTTTAATGAAAAACTGTTTTTT. This sequence encodes CASSKPRTFNEKLFF.

This clone was found a few times. The V gene is TRBV5-6, the J gene TRBJ2-3; 7 nucleotides agree with TRBD1. CDR3 length equals 15 residues. Unmatched junction bases numbered 7, after V lost 2 bases and J lost 4 bases. From germline, CDR1 is SGHDT and CDR2 YYEEEE. CDR3: CASSFTGAGADTQYF. In DNA, the CDR3 is TGTGCCAGCAGCTTTACAGGGGCCGGTGCAGATACGCAGTATTTT.

As concerns this clone: Other DNA sequences in the same sample also yield this CDR3. The V call is TRBV6-5, the J call TRBJ1-1; 7 positions agree with TRBD1. The germline V gene has CDR1 MNHEY and CDR2 SVGAGI. V trimming: 6 bases; J trimming: 3 bases; junction bases outside the gene matches: 4. The CDR3 covers 13 residues. The CDR3 sequence: CASSPDRDTEAFF. The CDR3 nucleotides read TGTGCCAGCAGCCCCGACAGGGACACTGAAGCTTTCTTT.

The chain combines TRBV5-1 with TRBJ1-2, with a weak D call TRBD1 (5 bases). V lost 1 base to trimming and J lost 4 bases, with 20 bases between them. The CDR3 is 17 amino acids. Looked up from germline, CDR1 is SGHRS and CDR2 is YFSETQ. The CDR3 bases are TGCGCCAGCAGCTTGCGAGGCGGGGGGGGATCCGGCTATGGCTACACCTTC. It encodes CASSLRGGGGSGYGYTF.

The genes are TRBV9 and TRBJ2-7, with D uncertain. CDR1 SGDLS and CDR2 YYNGEE come from the germline V gene. CDR3 length: 14 amino acids. V was shortened by 0 bases and J by 6 bases, with 13 bases between the two germline ends. CDR3 sequence: CASSVAGQVGEQYF. CDR3 sequence (DNA): TGTGCCAGCAGCGTAGCTGGGCAGGTCGGCGAGCAGTACTTC.

This clone was counted a single time. The CDR3 bases are TGTGCCAGCAGCGCTAGTTTACTAGCGGGAGGCACAGATACGCAGTATTTT. Translating it yields CASSASLLAGGTDTQYF. This chain joins TRBV7-9 and TRBJ2-3; the match to TRBD2 covers 11 bases. Germline V CDR1 and CDR2: SEHNR, FQNEAQ (reference sequence). The CDR3 consists of 17 residues. Trimming removed 5 bases from V and 1 base from J; junction bases left unmatched: 8.

V gene TRBV7-2 combines with J gene TRBJ1-1, with TRBD1 as a possible D gene (5 bases). Germline V gene data show CDR1 as SGHTA and CDR2 as FQGNSA. V was pared by 0 bases and J by 7 bases, with 9 bases between. This CDR3 contains 13 residues. The CDR3 DNA is TGTGCCAGCAGCTTAGCTGGGGCTGATGAAGCTTTCTTT. Translation: CASSLAGADEAFF.

The V call is TRBV29-1, the J call TRBJ2-1; 7 nucleotides line up with TRBD2. The CDR3 covers 18 residues. V lost 4 bases and J lost 6; bases outside the gene matches: 21. Germline V CDR1 and CDR2: SQVTM, ANQGSEA. The CDR3 nucleotides are TGCAGCGTTGGTGGGGGGGTAGGGCGGGAGTATTCCCGCAATGAGCAGTTCTTC. This codes for CSVGGGVGREYSRNEQFF.

The chain combines TRBV10-3 with TRBJ2-7; D is possibly TRBD2 (8 bases). Germline V CDR1 and CDR2: ENHRY, SYGVKD. The CDR3 covers 17 residues. V was clipped by 0 bases and J by 2 bases, with 17 bases between them. The CDR3 sequence: CAISESQGGLGTYEQYF. In DNA form, the CDR3 reads TGTGCCATCAGTGAGTCGCAGGGGGGACTAGGGACCTACGAGCAGTACTTC.

This chain uses TRBV30 with TRBJ2-3, with 7 bases aligning to TRBD1. J lost 4 bases, V lost 2 bases, and 6 bases had no gene match. The CDR3 is made up of 14 amino acids. The germline V gene encodes CDR1 GTSNPN and CDR2 SVGIG (reference sequence). Here the CDR3 reads CAWSRQGKADTQYF. CDR3 in DNA: TGTGCCTGGAGTCGACAGGGCAAGGCAGATACGCAGTATTTT. Based on the CDR3 plus reference TRBV30 and TRBJ2-3, the full variable domain is SQTIHQWPATLVQPVGSPLSLECTVEGTSNPNLYWYRQAAGRGLQLLFYSVGIGQISSEVPQNLSASRPQDRQFILSSKKLLLSDSGFYLCAWSRQGKADTQYFGPGTRLTVL.

The chain combines TRBV7-9 with TRBJ2-5, with TRBD2 matching 9 bases. V gave up 5 bases and J gave up 5 bases; unmatched junction bases: 9. CDR1 and CDR2 from the germline V gene are SEHNR and FQNEAQ (reference sequence). The CDR3 covers 15 residues. The CDR3 spells CASSPPAGGRETQYF. CDR3 sequence (DNA): TGTGCCAGCAGCCCCCCCGCGGGGGGGCGGGAGACCCAGTACTTC.

The chain carries TRBV7-9 and TRBJ1-2; D is undetermined. The V end was cut by 3 bases, the J end by 5 bases, with 16 bases between. The germline V gene has CDR1 SEHNR and CDR2 FQNEAQ (reference sequence). The CDR3 covers 15 residues. CDR3 amino acids: CASSFPLGGAYGYTF. The CDR3 bases are TGTGCCAGCAGCTTTCCACTGGGAGGCGCATATGGCTACACCTTC. Variable domain in full (rest from reference TRBV7-9 and TRBJ1-2): DTGVSQNPRHKITKRGQNVTFRCDPISEHNRLYWYRQTLGQGPEFLTYFQNEAQLEKSRLLSDRFSAERPKGSFSTLEIQRTEQGDSAMYLCASSFPLGGAYGYTFGSGTRLTVV.

The gene calls are TRBV7-9 and TRBJ2-3; TRBD2 might be the D (6 bases). This CDR3 region has 16 residues. Germline-derived CDR1 and CDR2 are SEHNR and FQNEAQ (reference sequence). V was cut by 0 bases and J by 0 bases, with 10 bases left in between. CDR3 coding DNA: TGTGCCAGCAGCTTAGCCCGGGGGACTAGCACAGATACGCAGTATTTT. Translating gives CASSLARGTSTDTQYF.

The chain joins TRBV7-7 to TRBJ2-5; D is uncertain. From germline, CDR1 is SSHAT and CDR2 FNYEAQ (reference sequence). V was shortened by 2 bases and J by 2 bases, with 6 bases between the two germline ends. The CDR3 spans 13 residues. DNA of the CDR3: TGTGCCAGCAGCTTATTCTTGCAAGAGACCCAGTACTTC. Translating gives CASSLFLQETQYF.

The chain carries TRBV7-2 and TRBJ1-2, with 7 bases identical to TRBD1. Germline V gives CDR1 SGHTA, CDR2 FQGNSA. This CDR3 has 14 amino acids. Trimming took 6 bases from V and 4 from J; bases not matched to a gene: 8. CDR3 amino acids: CASSSDRDSYGYTF. As DNA, the CDR3 is TGTGCCAGCAGTTCCGACAGGGACAGCTATGGCTACACCTTC.

The chain has TRBV4-3 and TRBJ1-1; perhaps TRBD1 as D (5 bases). The germline gives CDR1 LGHNA, CDR2 YSLEER. CDR3 length: 16 residues. V lost 0 bases, J lost 4 bases, and 15 bases lay in between. CDR3: CASSQDLAGSGTEAFF. CDR3 sequence (DNA): TGCGCCAGCAGCCAAGATCTTGCAGGGTCGGGCACTGAAGCTTTCTTT.

The chain uses TRBV7-5 and TRBJ1-1; the D segment call TRBD1 is taken from the table without a DNA check. TRBV7-5 is reported as a pseudogene. The CDR3 length is 15 residues. CDR3 DNA: TGTGCCAGAAGCCCCAACCCGGACAGGGGGACTGAAGCTTTCTTT. It codes for CARSPNPDRGTEAFF.

This sequence joins TRBV27 and TRBJ2-1, with D maybe TRBD1 (6 bases). Germline assignment: CDR1 MNHEY and CDR2 SMNVEV (reference sequence). V lost 6 bases and J 9 bases, leaving 18 bases between the germline ends. The CDR3 covers 14 residues. CDR3 sequence (DNA): TGTGCCAGCAGCTTAAGGGACACAGGGACTGAGCAGTTCTTC. It is translated as CASSLRDTGTEQFF.

The chain carries TRBV9 and TRBJ1-4, with D maybe TRBD1 (6 bases). Germline CDR1 reads SGDLS; CDR2 reads YYNGEE. The CDR3 is 15 residues long. V shed 4 bases and J shed 7 bases, with 17 bases lying between them. CDR3 protein: CASSPEGGTGEKLFF. The CDR3 DNA sequence: TGTGCCAGCAGCCCCGAGGGGGGGACTGGTGAAAAACTGTTTTTT. Variable domain in full (rest from reference TRBV9 and TRBJ1-4): DSGVTQTPKHLITATGQRVTLRCSPRSGDLSVYWYQQSLDQGLQFLIQYYNGEERAKGNILERFSAQQFPDLHSELNLSSLELGDSALYFCASSPEGGTGEKLFFGSGTQLSVL.

This clone was counted a few times. V and J are TRBV2 and TRBJ2-7, with D perhaps TRBD1 (6 bases). Germline V gene data show CDR1 as SNHLY and CDR2 as FYNNEI. The CDR3 totals 14 residues. Trimming shortened V by 2 bases and J by 0 bases, and 8 bases separated the two germline ends. The CDR3 sequence: CASSEQGTSYEQYF. In nucleotides, the CDR3 is TGTGCCAGCAGTGAACAGGGGACCTCCTACGAGCAGTACTTC.

The chain recombines TRBV19 with TRBJ2-1, with TRBD1 matching over 8 bases. Germline assignment: CDR1 LNHDA and CDR2 SQIVND (reference sequence). Unmatched junction bases numbered 8, after V lost 3 bases and J lost 4 bases. The CDR3 spans 16 residues. The CDR3 DNA follows: TGTGCCAGTAGTATTAGGGGGGACAGGCCATACAATGAGCAGTTCTTC. Translating gives CASSIRGDRPYNEQFF.

J is TRBJ2-3 and V is TRBV7-9; D is ambiguous. From germline, CDR1 is SEHNR and CDR2 FQNEAQ (reference sequence). V lost 5 bases and J 6 bases, leaving 12 bases between the germline ends. CDR3 length: 13 amino acids. The DNA of the CDR3 is TGTGCCAGCAGCGCCGGGTCGACGGATACGCAGTATTTT. It specifies CASSAGSTDTQYF.

The chain carries TRBV30 and TRBJ2-5, with 8 bases identical to TRBD1. The germline V gene has CDR1 GTSNPN and CDR2 SVGIG (reference sequence). J gave up 1 base and V 6 bases, and 10 bases lay outside the gene matches. This CDR3 is built from 15 residues. CDR3 nucleotides: TGTGCCTGCCACGGACAGGGCTATCTCCAAGAGACCCAGTACTTC. Translated: CACHGQGYLQETQYF.

This chain links TRBV7-2 with TRBJ1-1; D is unclear. The germline V and J ends were trimmed by 0 bases and 6 bases, with 11 bases remaining between them. The CDR3 spans 14 residues. Germline-derived CDR1 and CDR2 are SGHTA and FQGNSA. The CDR3 sequence: CASSLASGLAEAFF. For the CDR3, the DNA is TGTGCCAGCAGCTTAGCCTCCGGACTCGCTGAAGCTTTCTTT.

The chain carries TRBV5-1 and TRBJ2-1; 7 bases are a match to TRBD2. Looked up from germline, CDR1 is SGHRS and CDR2 is YFSETQ. The CDR3 is made up of 15 amino acids. The V segment lost 4 bases and the J segment 5 bases; nucleotides outside the gene matches: 9. This CDR3 reads CASSPLAKYNNEQFF. The CDR3 DNA reads as TGCGCCAGCAGCCCACTAGCGAAATATAACAATGAGCAGTTCTTC.